This T cell receptor (beta chain) was sequenced for a study of PD-L1 blockade in urothelial cancer. The ends were cut back, 5 bases at V and 4 bases at J, with 7 bases in the middle. Germline V gives CDR1 SNHLY, CDR2 FYNNEI. The CDR3 extends over 12 amino acids. The time point here: pretreatment peripheral blood. Generated by immunoSEQ multiplex PCR, the TCRdb table keeps only in-frame clones and is missing some. The sample holds tens of thousands of clones, roughly 81% seen once. This clone has more than one count but fewer than ten. The sequence derives from a man aged 65 to 79 with urothelial cancer. The chain has TRBV2 and TRBJ2-3, with no clear D. The sequencing used PBMCs, collected around atezolizumab (anti-PD-L1) treatment. In DNA form, the CDR3 reads TGTGCCAGCAGTATTCTAGCAGATACGCAGTATTTT. Encoded protein: CASSILADTQYF.